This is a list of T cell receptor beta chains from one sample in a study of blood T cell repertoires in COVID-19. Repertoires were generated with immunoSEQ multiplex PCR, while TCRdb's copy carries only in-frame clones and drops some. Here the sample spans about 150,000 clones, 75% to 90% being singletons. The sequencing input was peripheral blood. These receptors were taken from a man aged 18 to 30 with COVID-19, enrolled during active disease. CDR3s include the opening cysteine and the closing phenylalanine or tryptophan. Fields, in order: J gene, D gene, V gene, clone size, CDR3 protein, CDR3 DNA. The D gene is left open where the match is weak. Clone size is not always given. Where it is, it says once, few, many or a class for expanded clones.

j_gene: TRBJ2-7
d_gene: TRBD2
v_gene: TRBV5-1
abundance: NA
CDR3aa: CASSWGRVREDSYEQYF
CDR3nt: TGCGCCAGCAGCTGGGGCCGTGTGCGGGAGGATTCCTACGAGCAGTACTTC

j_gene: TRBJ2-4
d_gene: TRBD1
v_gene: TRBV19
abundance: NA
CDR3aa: CASSITAWDRNLNIQYF
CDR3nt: TGTGCCAGTAGTATAACTGCCTGGGACAGGAACTTAAACATTCAGTACTTC

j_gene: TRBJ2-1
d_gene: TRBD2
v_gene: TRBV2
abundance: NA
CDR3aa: CASSGTSASSYNEQFF
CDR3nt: TGTGCCAGCAGTGGGACTAGCGCGAGCTCCTACAATGAGCAGTTCTTC

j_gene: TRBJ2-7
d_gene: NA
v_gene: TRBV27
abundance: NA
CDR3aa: CASSFGPSYEQYF
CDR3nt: TGTGCCAGCAGTTTCGGTCCCTCCTACGAGCAGTACTTC

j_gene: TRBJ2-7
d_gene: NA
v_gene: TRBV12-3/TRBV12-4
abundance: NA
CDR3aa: CASSFWGGDEQYF
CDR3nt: TGTGCCAGCAGTTTTTGGGGAGGCGACGAGCAGTACTTC

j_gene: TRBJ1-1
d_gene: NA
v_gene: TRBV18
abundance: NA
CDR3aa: CASSLGGHNTEAFF
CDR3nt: TGTGCCAGCTCCCTAGGGGGACATAACACTGAAGCTTTCTTT

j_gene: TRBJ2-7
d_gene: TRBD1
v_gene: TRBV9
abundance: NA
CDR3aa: CASSVEGTGGYEQYF
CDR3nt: TGTGCCAGCAGCGTAGAAGGGACAGGAGGTTACGAGCAGTACTTC

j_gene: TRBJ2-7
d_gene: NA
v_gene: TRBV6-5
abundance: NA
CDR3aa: CASRQDMDSYYEQYF
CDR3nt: TGTGCCAGCAGACAGGACATGGACAGTTACTACGAGCAGTACTTC

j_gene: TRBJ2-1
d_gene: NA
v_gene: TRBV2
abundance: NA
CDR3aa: CASSDYGDEQFF
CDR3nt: TGTGCCAGCAGTGATTACGGGGATGAGCAGTTCTTC

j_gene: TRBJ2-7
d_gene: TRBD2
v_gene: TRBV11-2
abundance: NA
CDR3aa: CASRYGEDRTSGAYYEQYF
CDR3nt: TGTGCCAGCAGGTACGGGGAGGACCGAACTAGCGGGGCTTACTACGAGCAGTACTTC

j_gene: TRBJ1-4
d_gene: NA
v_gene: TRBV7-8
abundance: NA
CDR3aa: CASSASGNEKLFF
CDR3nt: TGTGCCAGCAGCGCCTCAGGGAATGAAAAACTGTTTTTT

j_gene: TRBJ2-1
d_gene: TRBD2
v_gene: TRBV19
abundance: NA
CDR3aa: CASRLAGMNNEQFF
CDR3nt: TGTGCCAGTAGGTTAGCGGGGATGAACAATGAGCAGTTCTTC

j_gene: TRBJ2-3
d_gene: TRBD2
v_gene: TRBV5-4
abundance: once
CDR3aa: CASSHTSGSPYTQYF
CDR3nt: TGTGCCAGCAGCCATACTAGCGGGAGCCCGTATACGCAGTATTTT

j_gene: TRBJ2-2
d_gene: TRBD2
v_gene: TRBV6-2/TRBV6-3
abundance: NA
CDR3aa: CASSPIRGGETGELFF
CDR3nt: TGTGCCAGCAGTCCCATTCGCGGGGGGGAGACCGGGGAGCTGTTTTTT

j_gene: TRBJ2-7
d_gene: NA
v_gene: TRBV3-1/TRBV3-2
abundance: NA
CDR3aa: CASSQEARSSYEQYF
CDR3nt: TGTGCCAGCAGCCAAGAAGCACGGTCCTCCTACGAGCAGTACTTC

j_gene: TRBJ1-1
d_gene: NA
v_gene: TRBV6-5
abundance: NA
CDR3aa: CASRPGLTLGTEAFF
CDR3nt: TGTGCCAGCAGACCAGGATTGACCCTGGGCACTGAAGCTTTCTTT

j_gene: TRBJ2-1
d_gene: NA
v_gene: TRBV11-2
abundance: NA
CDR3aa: CASSLEPPGRNEQFF
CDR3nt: TGTGCCAGCAGCTTAGAGCCCCCGGGGAGGAATGAGCAGTTCTTC

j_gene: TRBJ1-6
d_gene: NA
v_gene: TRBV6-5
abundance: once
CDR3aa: CASSWTGGNSPLHF
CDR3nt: TGTGCCAGCAGTTGGACGGGGGGTAATTCACCCCTCCACTTT

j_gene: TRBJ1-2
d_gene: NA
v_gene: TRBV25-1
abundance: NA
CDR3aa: CASSEREGVHGYTF
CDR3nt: TGTGCCAGCAGTGAACGGGAAGGAGTCCATGGCTACACCTTC

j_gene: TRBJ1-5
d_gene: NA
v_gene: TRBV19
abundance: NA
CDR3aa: CASSIDRRASQPQHF
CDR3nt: TGTGCCAGTAGTATAGATCGGAGGGCCAGTCAGCCCCAGCATTTT

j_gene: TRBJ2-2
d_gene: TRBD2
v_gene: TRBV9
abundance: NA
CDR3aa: CASSPRTSGRTGELFF
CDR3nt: TGTGCCAGCAGCCCTCGGACTAGCGGGAGAACCGGGGAGCTGTTTTTT

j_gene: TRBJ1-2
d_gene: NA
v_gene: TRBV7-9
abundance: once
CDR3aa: CASSLRVGYGYTF
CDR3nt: TGTGCCAGCAGCCTCAGGGTGGGCTATGGCTACACCTTC

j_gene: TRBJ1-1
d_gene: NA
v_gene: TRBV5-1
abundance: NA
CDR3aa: CASSLAGWEEAFF
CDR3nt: TGCGCCAGCAGCTTAGCCGGTTGGGAGGAAGCTTTCTTT

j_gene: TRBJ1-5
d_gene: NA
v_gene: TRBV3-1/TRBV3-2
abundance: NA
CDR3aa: CASSPYIGSNQPQHF
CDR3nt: TGTGCCAGCAGCCCCTATATCGGGAGCAATCAGCCCCAGCATTTT

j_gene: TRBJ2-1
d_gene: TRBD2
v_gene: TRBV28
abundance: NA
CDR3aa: CASRAGTSLLYEQFF
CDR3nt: TGTGCCAGCAGAGCCGGGACTAGCCTTCTTTATGAGCAGTTCTTC

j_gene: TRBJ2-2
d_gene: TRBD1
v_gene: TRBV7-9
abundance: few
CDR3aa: CASSSPDRALNTGELFF
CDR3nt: TGTGCCAGCAGCTCCCCCGACAGGGCTCTGAACACCGGGGAGCTGTTTTTT

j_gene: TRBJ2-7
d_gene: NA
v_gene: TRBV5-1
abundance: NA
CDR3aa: CASSSPPGASYEQYF
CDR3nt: TGCGCCAGCAGCTCCCCGCCAGGGGCCTCCTACGAGCAGTACTTC

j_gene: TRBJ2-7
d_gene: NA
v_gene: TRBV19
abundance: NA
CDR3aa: CASSLFGGGYEQYF
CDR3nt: TGTGCCAGTAGTCTCTTCGGGGGTGGCTACGAGCAGTACTTC

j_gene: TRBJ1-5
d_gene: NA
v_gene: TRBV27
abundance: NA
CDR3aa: CASYGGGDQPQHF
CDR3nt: TGTGCCAGTTACGGGGGGGGCGATCAGCCCCAGCATTTT

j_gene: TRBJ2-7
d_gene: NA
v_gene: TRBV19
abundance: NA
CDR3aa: CASMNLISSYEQYF
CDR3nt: TGTGCCAGTATGAACTTAATAAGCTCCTACGAGCAGTACTTC

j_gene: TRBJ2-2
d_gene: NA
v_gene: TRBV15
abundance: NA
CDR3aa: CATSRDGSVTGELFF
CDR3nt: TGTGCCACCAGCAGAGATGGCAGCGTCACCGGGGAGCTGTTTTTT

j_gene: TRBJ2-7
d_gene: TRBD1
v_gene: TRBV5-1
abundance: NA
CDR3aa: CASSATGGSYEQYF
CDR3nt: TGCGCCAGCAGCGCTACAGGGGGATCCTACGAGCAGTACTTC

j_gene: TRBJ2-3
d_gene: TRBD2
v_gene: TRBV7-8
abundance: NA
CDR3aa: CASSSGLAGVEDTQYF
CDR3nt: TGTGCCAGCAGCTCCGGACTAGCGGGAGTCGAAGATACGCAGTATTTT

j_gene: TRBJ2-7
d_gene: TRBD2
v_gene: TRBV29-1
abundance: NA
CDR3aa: CSVEKASGGPYEQYF
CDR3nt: TGCAGCGTTGAAAAGGCTAGCGGGGGACCCTACGAGCAGTACTTC

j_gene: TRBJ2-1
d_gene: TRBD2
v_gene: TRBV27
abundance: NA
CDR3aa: CASSPFWGGNEQFF
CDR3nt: TGTGCCAGCAGTCCTTTCTGGGGGGGGAATGAGCAGTTCTTC

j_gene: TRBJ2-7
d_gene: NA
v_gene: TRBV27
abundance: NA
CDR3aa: CASSMDTPGEQYF
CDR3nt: TGTGCCAGCAGCATGGACACGCCTGGGGAGCAGTACTTC

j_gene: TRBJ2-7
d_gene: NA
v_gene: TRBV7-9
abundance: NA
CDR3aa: CASSLGTGKQEYF
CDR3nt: TGTGCCAGCAGCTTAGGGACCGGGAAGCAGGAGTACTTC

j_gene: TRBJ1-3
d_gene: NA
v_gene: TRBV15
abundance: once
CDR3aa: CATSSQAFKQGAGNTIYF
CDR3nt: TGTGCCACCAGCAGCCAGGCCTTCAAACAGGGTGCTGGAAACACCATATATTTT